The clone carrying this T cell receptor beta chain was counted many times. This entry comes from a study of regulatory T cells in long-lasting Graves disease. Through Arm-PCR of CDR3 regions and iRepertoire HTBI primers, TCR beta libraries were built. Per the study methods: Gene usage covered 55 to 70 TRBV and 11 to 15 TRBJ segments. TCRdb processed the multiplex PCR reads anew with MiXCR; each CDR3 protein has one entry. The V and J calls and clone size are TCRdb's, not the authors'. Of about 330,000 distinct CDR3 sequences in the sample, 15% to 20% were seen once. Time point meaning: newly diagnosed GD, antithyroid drugs for less than 3 months. Following extraction of RNA from PBMCs, that RNA was used to make the TCR library. These data also featured in a second study, about T cells in Graves' hyperthyroidism and ophthalmopathy. From that report: HTBI primers were the set used in a first-round RT-PCR of the TCR CDR3.

The source was peripheral blood mononuclear cells (PBMCs), collected at new diagnosis, from a patient treated with antithyroid drugs. The sequence came from a woman aged 18-29 years with Graves disease.

In DNA, the CDR3 is TGTGCCAGCAGTGTGGGACTAGCGGGTTTTAGTGAGCAGTTCTTC. Encoded protein: CASSVGLAGFSEQFF. The rearrangement links TRBV2 to TRBJ2-1; 12 bases are a match to TRBD2. This CDR3 is built from 15 residues. Germline V gene sequence: CDR1 SNHLY, CDR2 FYNNEI. V was pared by 4 bases and J by 9 bases, with 7 bases of the junction left unmatched.